This T cell receptor beta chain is drawn from a study of shared clonotypes between healthy human individuals. CD45RA+ naive and CD45RA-negative memory subsets were separated from CD4+ cells. On this clone itself: The antigen is unknown.

Measured with immunoSEQ multiplex PCR; TCRdb has only the in-frame clones, and not every one. Of 2 million to 2.5 million clones in the sample, approximately 96% are singletons; the top ten hold around 0.13%. Study-wide points: Clonotype sharing levels among donors were expected to vary with sequencing depth.

Sequenced sample: naive CD4+ T cells sorted from blood. Subset reported: CD45RA+ positively selected. This TCR came from a man aged 18 to 29 in good health.

The chain's CDR3 is CASSYGWQPQHF. The CDR3 nucleotides read TGTGCCAGCAGCTACGGGTGGCAGCCCCAGCATTTT. The chain couples TRBV7-2 to TRBJ1-5, with D hard to call. In germline, CDR1 is SGHTA, CDR2 FQGNSA. The CDR3 totals 12 residues. Trimming took off 4 bases at V and 7 bases at J, with 8 bases between the two ends.